This T cell receptor (beta chain) was documented in a study of blood T cells in healthy people across ages (dated by TCRdb to 2013 to 2016). For context, the study as a whole: Template switching captured roughly one uniquely barcoded TCR beta cDNA molecule per two T cells in model experiments. Using deep sequencing normalized with unique cDNA molecular identifiers, the study measured how TCR beta repertoire diversity changes with age. The donors were divided into four age groups: young (average around 15 years), middle-aged (approximately 39), aged (around 59) and long-lived (roughly 88). Two additional independent replicas of 1 million unique cDNA reads from the same blood draw were analyzed for two donors (one aged 18 to 30 and one aged 80 or older). Donors of different ages were randomly distributed across sequencing lanes to avoid experimental bias. The paper's findings and limits, for the study overall: The percentage of naive T cells measured by flow cytometry correlated strongly with observed TCR beta diversity. As age increased, observed TCR beta diversity per million T cells dropped in a roughly linear way, and a significant reduction was already evident by age approximately 40. Estimates of total diversity based on one million sequenced T cells were considered lower bounds and underestimates. Since profiling was done on bulk unsorted PBMCs, naive and antigen-experienced compartments could not be conclusively compared. Because donor CMV infection status was unknown, age-related changes in expanded clonotypes were potentially confounded. Compared with the aged group, the long-lived group had more naive CD4+ T cells, fewer expanded clones and increased TCR diversity, suggesting age selection.

V and J lose 2 bases and 3 bases, and a span of 10 bases separates them. The CDR3 holds 15 amino acids from the cysteine to the phenylalanine. Of the read, only the CDR3 DNA is kept; its 45 bases are in frame from base 1. Reading the germline V gene gives CDR1 MDHEN and CDR2 SYDVKM. The donors were a few dozen Caucasian individuals from Russia, aged roughly 6 to 90 years, who were systemically healthy. Approximately 9.3 milliliters of peripheral blood were collected from each donor into EDTA-treated Vacutainer tubes. PBMCs were isolated by Ficoll-Paque density-gradient centrifugation, with at least 6 million obtained per sample. Trizol reagent was used to extract total RNA from PBMCs, with at least 5 micrograms per sample. Naive CD45RAhigh/CD27high T cell percentages were measured by flow cytometry on a PBMC aliquot from every donor. A single count supports this clonotype. Its antigen specificity is not known. Base qualities are not at hand, and no much larger clone is one base apart.

The method was 5' RACE. Sequenced using an Illumina HiSeq 2500. A second PCR of about 7 to 12 cycles was run with a J-beta primer mix and a sample-barcoded 5' primer. A unique molecular identifier was introduced onto each TCR beta cDNA molecule by a template-switch 5' adaptor carrying 12 random nucleotides. At least 3 million CDR3-containing paired-end reads were obtained from each sample. First-strand cDNA synthesis was performed from all RNA using the Mint cDNA synthesis kit, with priming by a TRBC-specific oligonucleotide. Following uracil-DNA glycosylase treatment, a first 18-cycle PCR with universal primers M1SS and BC2_uni_R was performed on all cDNA. Turning to the authors' computational methods: For normalization, 1 million high-quality reads were randomly selected from each sample, with every read carrying a distinct molecular identifier. Instead of being binned into consensus sequences, reads with shared molecular identifiers were discarded. CDR3 identification, clonotype clustering and error correction used MiTCR with a Q25 quality threshold and the strictest error-elimination algorithm. A nonparametric unseen species model using Euler transformation provided a lower-bound estimate of total TCR beta diversity. Using fastp trimming at Q25 and MiXCR clonotype assembly, TCRdb reanalyzed the public sequencing data and kept in-frame beta chains. Each record represents a unique CDR3 protein, reported with the most common genes and DNA among its rows. The V and J calls come from TCRdb's annotation, not from the publication. This sample comprises approximately 1,000,000 distinct CDR3 sequences, more than 30% of them detected only once. Around 13% of the sample lies in the top ten.

Sequenced input: blood. The sequence derives from a man aged 18 to 29 in good health. The chain uses TRBV28 and TRBJ2-2; the D match is possibly TRBD1 or TRBD2, with 5 bases aligned in each. The nucleotide sequence reads TGTGCCAGCAGTTTAAGGGGAGCGGACACCGGGGAGCTGTTTTTT. Translated, it gives CASSLRGADTGELFF.